One sample yielded the 2 T cell receptor beta chains listed below, sequenced in a study of cytomegalovirus exposure and HLA in healthy donors. Primers included in the PCR were 60 Vbeta and 13 Jbeta primers. Sequenced by immunoSEQ multiplex PCR; TCRdb stores in-frame clones only, minus some. This table holds about 140,000 clones, about three quarters found once. Input material: PBMCs. The receptors derive from a woman aged 40 to 50 in good health and CMV-seronegative.

The chain joins TRBV15 to TRBJ2-7; maybe TRBD1 (5 bases). Germline values: CDR1 LNHNV, CDR2 YYDKDF (reference sequence). The CDR3 contains 16 residues. V dropped 0 bases and J dropped 4 bases, with 16 bases sitting between them. CDR3 sequence: CATSRESAGQIYEQYF. CDR3 nucleotide sequence: TGTGCCACCAGCAGAGAGTCGGCAGGACAAATTTACGAGCAGTACTTC.

This clone was counted between two and nine times. This chain joins TRBV6-5 and TRBJ1-1; a possible D gene is TRBD1 (6 bases). Germline V gene data show CDR1 as MNHEY and CDR2 as SVGAGI. V was clipped by 0 bases and J by 0 bases, with 11 bases between them. The CDR3 extends over 16 amino acids. This CDR3 reads CASSYSQGQLNTEAFF. CDR3 sequence (DNA): TGTGCCAGCAGTTACTCTCAAGGACAGTTGAACACTGAAGCTTTCTTT.